A selection of T cell receptor beta chains follows, all from one sample in a study of T-cell memory formation after mild COVID-19. Each CDR3 protein is one row after TCRdb ran MiXCR on the 5' RACE reads. The sample yields around 370,000 distinct CDR3 sequences, 20% to 25% seen once. Source material: PBMCs or a T cell subset sorted from them (not recorded which). These receptors were collected from an adult woman who had mild COVID-19 (a few samples of this study predate the infection). Cell type and time point are not known. CDR3s include the opening cysteine and the closing phenylalanine or tryptophan. The D gene is left open where the match is weak. Clone size, where shown, is once, few, many, or a class for clones that have expanded.

CDR3 length: 14; V gene: TRBV7-9; J gene: TRBJ1-2; clone size: .; D gene: TRBD1; CDR3 protein: CASSLREGAYGYTF; CDR3 DNA: TGTGCCAGCAGCTTACGGGAGGGGGCCTATGGCTACACCTTC
CDR3 length: 11; V gene: TRBV6-2/TRBV6-3; J gene: TRBJ2-1; clone size: .; D gene: .; CDR3 protein: CASGVGSEQFF; CDR3 DNA: TGTGCCAGCGGAGTTGGGAGCGAGCAGTTCTTC
CDR3 length: 15; V gene: TRBV5-1; J gene: TRBJ1-5; clone size: few; D gene: TRBD1; CDR3 protein: CASSWSGGPDQPQHF; CDR3 DNA: TGCGCCAGCAGCTGGTCAGGGGGCCCGGATCAGCCCCAGCATTTT
CDR3 length: 13; V gene: TRBV12-3/TRBV12-4; J gene: TRBJ2-5; clone size: once; D gene: .; CDR3 protein: CASILGGKGTQYF; CDR3 DNA: TGTGCCAGCATCCTAGGGGGAAAGGGGACCCAGTACTTC
CDR3 length: 14; V gene: TRBV30; J gene: TRBJ1-6; clone size: .; D gene: .; CDR3 protein: CAWSARADNSPLHF; CDR3 DNA: TGTGCCTGGAGCGCCAGGGCGGATAATTCACCCCTCCACTTT
CDR3 length: 14; V gene: TRBV7-9; J gene: TRBJ1-3; clone size: .; D gene: .; CDR3 protein: CASTILDSGNTIYF; CDR3 DNA: TGTGCCAGCACGATATTAGACTCTGGAAACACCATATATTTT
CDR3 length: 15; V gene: TRBV2; J gene: TRBJ1-1; clone size: .; D gene: TRBD1; CDR3 protein: CASSFTGVRGTEAFF; CDR3 DNA: TGTGCCAGCAGTTTTACAGGGGTAAGGGGCACTGAAGCTTTCTTT
CDR3 length: 16; V gene: TRBV2; J gene: TRBJ1-1; clone size: .; D gene: .; CDR3 protein: CASSEFPPRPGTEAFF; CDR3 DNA: TGTGCCAGCAGTGAGTTCCCGCCCAGGCCGGGAACTGAAGCTTTCTTT
CDR3 length: 11; V gene: TRBV20-1; J gene: TRBJ1-2; clone size: .; D gene: .; CDR3 protein: CSAPGRFGYTF; CDR3 DNA: TGCAGTGCCCCCGGGCGATTTGGCTACACCTTC
CDR3 length: 14; V gene: TRBV5-4; J gene: TRBJ2-1; clone size: .; D gene: .; CDR3 protein: CASSLGHSGDEQFF; CDR3 DNA: TGTGCCAGCAGCTTAGGCCACTCCGGGGATGAGCAGTTCTTC
CDR3 length: 13; V gene: TRBV10-3; J gene: TRBJ2-1; clone size: few; D gene: .; CDR3 protein: CAIKLASYNEQFF; CDR3 DNA: TGTGCCATCAAACTAGCCTCCTACAATGAGCAGTTCTTC
CDR3 length: 15; V gene: TRBV4-1; J gene: TRBJ1-1; clone size: .; D gene: TRBD1; CDR3 protein: CASSLQTGLNTEAFF; CDR3 DNA: TGCGCCAGCAGTCTACAGACAGGGCTGAACACTGAAGCTTTCTTT
CDR3 length: 13; V gene: TRBV3-1; J gene: TRBJ2-7; clone size: .; D gene: .; CDR3 protein: CASSQRNADEQYF; CDR3 DNA: TGTGCCAGCAGCCAACGAAATGCGGACGAGCAGTACTTC
CDR3 length: 14; V gene: TRBV6-1; J gene: TRBJ1-5; clone size: few; D gene: .; CDR3 protein: CASSSQGYNQPQHF; CDR3 DNA: TGTGCCAGCAGTTCACAGGGATACAATCAGCCCCAGCATTTT
CDR3 length: 12; V gene: TRBV24-1; J gene: TRBJ2-4; clone size: .; D gene: .; CDR3 protein: CATSAGGNIQYF; CDR3 DNA: TGTGCCACCAGTGCTGGGGGCAACATTCAGTACTTC
CDR3 length: 12; V gene: TRBV29-1; J gene: TRBJ1-6; clone size: .; D gene: .; CDR3 protein: CSVLDGNSPLHF; CDR3 DNA: TGCAGCGTCTTGGACGGGAATTCACCCCTCCACTTT
CDR3 length: 13; V gene: TRBV10-3; J gene: TRBJ1-6; clone size: .; D gene: .; CDR3 protein: CAISDRANSPLHF; CDR3 DNA: TGTGCCATCAGTGACCGCGCAAATTCACCCCTCCACTTT
CDR3 length: 16; V gene: TRBV7-9; J gene: TRBJ2-3; clone size: few; D gene: .; CDR3 protein: CASSLRQERGPDTQYF; CDR3 DNA: TGTGCCAGCAGCTTAAGACAGGAGCGAGGGCCAGATACGCAGTATTTT
CDR3 length: 15; V gene: TRBV24-1; J gene: TRBJ2-7; clone size: few; D gene: .; CDR3 protein: CATSDASDLTGEQYF; CDR3 DNA: TGTGCCACCAGTGATGCCTCGGACTTAACGGGGGAGCAGTACTTC
CDR3 length: 15; V gene: TRBV9; J gene: TRBJ2-2; clone size: few; D gene: .; CDR3 protein: CASSGSGSSTGELFF; CDR3 DNA: TGTGCCAGCAGCGGTAGCGGTTCGAGCACCGGGGAGCTGTTTTTT
CDR3 length: 14; V gene: TRBV3-1; J gene: TRBJ1-3; clone size: .; D gene: .; CDR3 protein: CASSQGSGGNTIYF; CDR3 DNA: TGTGCCAGCAGCCAAGGAAGTGGGGGAAACACCATATATTTT
CDR3 length: 14; V gene: TRBV18; J gene: TRBJ2-5; clone size: .; D gene: .; CDR3 protein: CASSRVGGQETQYF; CDR3 DNA: TGTGCCAGCTCACGTGTGGGGGGCCAAGAGACCCAGTACTTC
CDR3 length: 17; V gene: TRBV5-1; J gene: TRBJ1-6; clone size: .; D gene: .; CDR3 protein: CASSLGAPSSYNSPLHF; CDR3 DNA: TGCGCCAGCAGCTTGGGGGCGCCGAGCTCCTATAATTCACCCCTCCACTTT
CDR3 length: 13; V gene: TRBV5-1; J gene: TRBJ2-5; clone size: .; D gene: .; CDR3 protein: CASSLGGQRAQYF; CDR3 DNA: TGCGCCAGCAGCTTGGGGGGCCAGAGGGCCCAGTACTTC
CDR3 length: 14; V gene: TRBV2; J gene: TRBJ2-2; clone size: .; D gene: .; CDR3 protein: CASREQAYTGELFF; CDR3 DNA: TGTGCCAGCAGGGAACAGGCATACACCGGGGAGCTGTTTTTT
CDR3 length: 15; V gene: TRBV30; J gene: TRBJ1-1; clone size: once; D gene: TRBD1; CDR3 protein: CACLPGRGRNTEAFF; CDR3 DNA: TGTGCCTGTCTTCCAGGAAGGGGGCGGAACACTGAAGCTTTCTTT
CDR3 length: 17; V gene: TRBV7-2; J gene: TRBJ2-7; clone size: .; D gene: TRBD2; CDR3 protein: CASSLLSGGPSSYEQYF; CDR3 DNA: TGTGCCAGCAGCTTATTATCGGGAGGGCCGAGCTCCTACGAGCAGTACTTC